This T cell receptor (beta chain) was profiled in a study of cytomegalovirus exposure and HLA in healthy donors. Study at large: The Caucasian-associated ancestry cluster held around 76% of a few hundred genotyped donors. Study-level results: The dataset shows that most TCR sequences were rare, while some public TCRs occurred in many donors. Donors belonging to an Asian-associated ancestry cluster reportedly showed fewer N-insertions in productive TCRs than the 666-donor mean, according to what a later analysis found.

This cohort consisted of healthy bone marrow donors. As concerns this clone: Its antigen remains unknown.

Vbeta (60) and Jbeta (13) primers were used in the PCR. Libraries were prepared by immunoSEQ multiplex PCR; TCRdb keeps only in-frame clonotypes and omits some of them. The sample records under 150,000 clones, less than 90% being singletons. The V segment lost 3 bases and the J segment 7 bases; nucleotides outside the gene matches: 6. From germline, CDR1 is SQVTM and CDR2 ANQGSEA. The CDR3 has 13 residues. Sequenced input: PBMCs. The TCR comes from a man between 35 and 55 years old in good health and CMV-seronegative. The rearrangement links TRBV29-1 to TRBJ2-1, with 7 bases fitting TRBD2. The CDR3 loop reads CSVEDGTTNEQFF. The DNA for the CDR3 is TGCAGCGTTGAGGACGGGACTACGAATGAGCAGTTCTTC.